These 18 T cell receptor beta chains came from one sample sequenced in a study of T cell responses to AZD1222 COVID-19 vaccine (dated by TCRdb to the early 2020s). The time point label corresponds to: about 28 days (+/-7) after the second vaccine dose. Libraries were built with the immunoSEQ multiplex PCR assay. TCRdb retrieved this table from immuneACCESS and kept in-frame rearrangements only. Not all clones are present; in checked studies, unresolved V genes account for under half, and no reason is known for the remainder. The sample contains around 160,000 clones, around 94% of them found a single time. Together, the top ten hold roughly 4.6% of the sample. Sequencing used peripheral blood, obtained 28 days after the second AZD1222 dose. The receptors originated from an adult who received the AZD1222 COVID-19 vaccine.

The CDR3 DNA reads as TGTGCCTGGAGTGGTGACAACTATGGCTACACCTTC. Its protein is CAWSGDNYGYTF. The rearrangement joins TRBV30 to TRBJ1-2; D is ambiguous. Germline CDR1 GTSNPN, CDR2 SVGIG (reference sequence). Trimming shortened V by 1 base and J by 2 bases, and 5 bases separated the two germline ends. The length of the CDR3 is 12 residues.

The chain carries TRBV15 and TRBJ2-7; 14 bases are a match to TRBD2. The CDR3 runs to 16 residues. Germline CDR1 is LNHNV and CDR2 is YYDKDF (reference sequence). V dropped 6 bases and J dropped 3; count of bases not matched to a gene: 7. CDR3 sequence reads: CATRGPGTSGSYEQYF. The CDR3 bases are TGTGCCACCAGGGGCCCCGGGACTAGCGGGAGCTACGAGCAGTACTTC.

The CDR3 loop reads CASRALAGGGYEQYF. Written as DNA, the CDR3 is TGCGCCAGCAGAGCCTTAGCGGGAGGGGGATACGAGCAGTACTTC. The J gene is TRBJ2-7, the V gene TRBV5-1; 11 nucleotides line up with TRBD2. V lost 5 bases and J lost 4; bases outside the gene matches: 8. The CDR3 consists of 15 residues. Germline assignment: CDR1 SGHRS and CDR2 YFSETQ. The variable domain in full, completed from reference TRBV5-1 and TRBJ2-7, reads KAGVTQTPRYLIKTRGQQVTLSCSPISGHRSVSWYQQTPGQGLQFLFEYFSETQRNKGNFPGRFSGRQFSNSRSEMNVSTLELGDSALYLCASRALAGGGYEQYFGPGTRLTVT.

The rearrangement uses TRBV19 and TRBJ1-5; a weak D match, TRBD1 (6 bases). In germline, CDR1 is LNHDA, CDR2 SQIVND (reference sequence). Trimming pared 5 bases from V and 1 base from J, leaving 12 bases between. This CDR3 is built from 15 residues. DNA of the CDR3: TGTGCCAGTAGTTCCTCAGGGGAAAGCAATCAGCCCCAGCATTTT. This sequence encodes CASSSSGESNQPQHF.

The J gene is TRBJ1-2, the V gene TRBV4-1; D not certain. The CDR3 consists of 12 residues. CDR1 is MGHRA, CDR2 YSYEKL, per germline. V lost 1 base and J 7 bases, leaving 7 bases between the germline ends. CDR3 loop: CASSQGDGGYTF. For the CDR3, the DNA is TGCGCCAGCAGCCAAGGAGACGGTGGCTACACCTTC.

This clone was counted once. The gene calls are TRBV7-2 and TRBJ2-1, with D possibly TRBD1 on 6 matching bases. CDR1 and CDR2 (germline): SGHTA, FQGNSA. Trimming pared 6 bases from V and 6 bases from J, leaving 12 bases between. The CDR3 runs to 13 residues. CDR3 sequence: CASRSTGSNEQFF. For the CDR3, the DNA is TGTGCCAGCAGATCGACAGGTTCCAATGAGCAGTTCTTC.

The rearrangement joins TRBV7-3 to TRBJ2-1; TRBD2 agrees at 10 bases. The CDR3 runs to 15 residues. Germline CDR1 is SGHTA and CDR2 is FQGTGA. V lost 3 bases and J lost 9; bases outside the gene matches: 8. This CDR3 is CASSFGTSEFSEQFF. CDR3 in DNA: TGTGCCAGCAGCTTTGGGACTAGCGAGTTTAGTGAGCAGTTCTTC.

The V and J genes are TRBV4-1 and TRBJ1-2; D not certain. The CDR3 sequence is 14 residues long. With 1 base removed from V and 2 bases from J, the gap between germline ends came to 8 bases. Germline values: CDR1 MGHRA, CDR2 YSYEKL. The CDR3 is CASSQGAANYGYTF. CDR3 DNA sequence: TGCGCCAGCAGCCAAGGAGCGGCAAACTATGGCTACACCTTC.

This chain uses TRBV2 with TRBJ1-4; 10 bases match TRBD1. The CDR3 runs 15 residues. J gave up 10 bases and V 6 bases, and 11 bases lay outside the gene matches. Germline V gene lookup returns CDR1 SNHLY and CDR2 FYNNEI. The CDR3 DNA sequence: TGTGCCAGCAGGCCGTGGGACAGGGGTTCGCCAAAACTGTTTTTT. Amino acids: CASRPWDRGSPKLFF.

The chain has TRBV5-4 and TRBJ1-2, with 9 positions matching TRBD1. Germline CDR1 is SGHNT and CDR2 is YYREEE (reference sequence). CDR3 length: 12 residues. The V segment lost 4 bases and the J segment 8 bases; nucleotides outside the gene matches: 3. The CDR3 region is CASSGGQGGYTF. The CDR3 coding sequence is TGTGCCAGCAGCGGCGGACAGGGGGGCTACACCTTC.

The V call is TRBV15, the J call TRBJ1-4, with 8 positions matching TRBD1. With V trimmed by 5 bases and J by 8 bases, 7 bases remained unmatched. The germline V gene has CDR1 LNHNV and CDR2 YYDKDF (reference sequence). This CDR3 has 14 residues. CDR3 DNA sequence: TGTGCCACCAGCGCTGACAGGGGTCGGGAAAAACTGTTTTTT. Translation: CATSADRGREKLFF.

This chain uses TRBV4-3 with TRBJ1-6; D is unresolved. The CDR3 sequence is 17 residues long. Germline values: CDR1 LGHNA, CDR2 YSLEER. V lost 0 bases and J 0 bases, leaving 9 bases between the germline ends. The CDR3 spells CASSQEVRSSYNSPLHF. The DNA of the CDR3 is TGCGCCAGCAGCCAAGAGGTCAGGAGCTCCTATAATTCACCCCTCCACTTT.

This chain uses TRBV5-1 with TRBJ1-4; D is perhaps TRBD1 (6 bases). The germline V and J ends were trimmed by 3 bases and 5 bases, with 8 bases remaining between them. This CDR3 has 13 amino acids. Germline lookup yields CDR1 SGHRS and CDR2 YFSETQ. CDR3 sequence: CASSWQGNEKLFF. The CDR3 DNA sequence: TGCGCCAGCAGCTGGCAGGGGAATGAAAAACTGTTTTTT.

This chain's CDR3 is CASRPLGISNQPQHF. CDR3 in DNA: TGTGCCAGCAGACCTTTGGGGATTAGCAATCAGCCCCAGCATTTT. The chain employs TRBV28 and TRBJ1-5; D call uncertain. Germline CDR1 MDHEN, CDR2 SYDVKM. This CDR3 is built from 15 residues. V was clipped by 6 bases and J by 0 bases, with 12 bases between them.

V and J are TRBV19 and TRBJ1-2, with D perhaps TRBD1 (6 bases). CDR1 is LNHDA and CDR2 is SQIVND in the germline V gene (reference sequence). Trimming pared 6 bases from V and 4 bases from J, leaving 21 bases between. The CDR3 is made up of 16 amino acids. The CDR3 region is CASSVEQGSIGYGYTF. CDR3 in DNA: TGTGCCAGTAGCGTGGAACAGGGCTCCATCGGCTATGGCTACACCTTC.

A note on this clone: The same CDR3 is also encoded by other DNA sequences in this sample. The chain employs TRBV9 and TRBJ2-1, with 7 positions matching TRBD2. The germline gives CDR1 SGDLS, CDR2 YYNGEE. Trimming took 0 bases from V and 0 from J; bases not matched to a gene: 0. CDR3 length: 15 amino acids. CDR3 region: CASSVAGGSYNEQFF. The CDR3 DNA reads TGTGCCAGCAGCGTAGCGGGAGGCTCCTACAATGAGCAGTTCTTC.

The J gene is TRBJ2-7, the V gene TRBV6-5, with D possibly TRBD1 on 5 matching bases. The germline V and J ends were trimmed by 5 bases and 6 bases, with 17 bases remaining between them. Germline loops: CDR1 MNHEY, CDR2 SVGAGI. The CDR3 is 14 amino acids. CDR3: CASSRSGSRGEQYF. The CDR3 DNA reads TGTGCCAGCAGTCGCTCCGGGTCAAGGGGCGAGCAGTACTTC.

This rearrangement joins TRBV27 to TRBJ1-1, with 10 bases fitting TRBD1. V lost 1 base, J lost 1 base, and 6 bases stayed unmatched. Germline V gene lookup returns CDR1 MNHEY and CDR2 SMNVEV (reference sequence). There are 17 residues in the CDR3. In nucleotides, the CDR3 is TGTGCCAGCAGTTTATTGGGACAGGGGCGGGGGAACACTGAAGCTTTCTTT. Translated: CASSLLGQGRGNTEAFF.